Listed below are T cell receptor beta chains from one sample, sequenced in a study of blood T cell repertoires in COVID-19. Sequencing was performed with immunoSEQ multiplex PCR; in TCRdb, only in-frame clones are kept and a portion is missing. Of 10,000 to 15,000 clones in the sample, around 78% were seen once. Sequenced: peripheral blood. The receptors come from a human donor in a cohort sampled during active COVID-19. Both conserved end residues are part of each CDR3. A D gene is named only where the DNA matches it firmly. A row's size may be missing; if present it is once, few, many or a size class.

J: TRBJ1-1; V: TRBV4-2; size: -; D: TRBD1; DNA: TGTGCCAGCAGCCACGCGGAGGGGACAGGGAACACTGAAGCTTTCTTT; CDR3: CASSHAEGTGNTEAFF
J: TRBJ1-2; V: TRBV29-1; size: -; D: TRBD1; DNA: TGCAGCGTTGAATACAGGGGGCGAGGCTACACCTTC; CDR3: CSVEYRGRGYTF
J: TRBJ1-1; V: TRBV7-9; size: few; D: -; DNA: TGTGCCAGCAGCCAAACTGAAGCTTTCTTT; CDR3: CASSQTEAFF
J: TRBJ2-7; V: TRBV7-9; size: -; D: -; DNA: TGTGCCAGCAGCCCAACAGGGAACCCCTACGAGCAGTACTTC; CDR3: CASSPTGNPYEQYF
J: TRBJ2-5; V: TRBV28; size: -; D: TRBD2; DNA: TGTGCCAGCAGTTTAGGGGGAAGCGGGGAGGAAGAGACCCAGTACTTC; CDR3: CASSLGGSGEEETQYF
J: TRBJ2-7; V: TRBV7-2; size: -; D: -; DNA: TGTGCCAGCAGCTTAACAGTCCGATCCTACGAGCAGTACTTC; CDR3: CASSLTVRSYEQYF
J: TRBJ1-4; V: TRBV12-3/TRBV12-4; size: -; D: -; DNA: TGTGCCAGCAGTTTAAAGGCGCAGGGACTGTTTTTT; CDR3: CASSLKAQGLFF
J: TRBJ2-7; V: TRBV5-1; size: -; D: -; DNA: TGCGCCAGCAGCCCTGCGGAGTCCTACGAGCAGTACTTC; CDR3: CASSPAESYEQYF
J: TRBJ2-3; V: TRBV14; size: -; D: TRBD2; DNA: TGTGCCAGCAGCCAAGGGAGATCTAGCGGGGGGGCAACAGATACGCAGTATTTT; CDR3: CASSQGRSSGGATDTQYF
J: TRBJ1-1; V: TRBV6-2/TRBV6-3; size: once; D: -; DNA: TGTGCCAGCAGTCCGGCAGGGAAAATCGGAGCTTTCTTT; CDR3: CASSPAGKIGAFF
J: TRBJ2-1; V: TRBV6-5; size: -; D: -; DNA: TGTGCCAGCAGTTTCTCAGGGGCGTCCTACAATGAGCAGTTCTTC; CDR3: CASSFSGASYNEQFF
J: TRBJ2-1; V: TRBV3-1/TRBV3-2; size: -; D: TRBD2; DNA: TGTGCCAGCAGCACAGCGGGGGCCGCCTACAATGAGCAGTTCTTC; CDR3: CASSTAGAAYNEQFF
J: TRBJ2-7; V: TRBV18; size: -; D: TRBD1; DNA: TGTGCCAGCTCACCACCGGGGACAGGGAGATACGAGCAGTACTTC; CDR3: CASSPPGTGRYEQYF
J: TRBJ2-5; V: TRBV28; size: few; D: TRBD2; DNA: TGTGCCAGCAGAAAAGCGGGAAGGGAGACCCAGTACTTC; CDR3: CASRKAGRETQYF
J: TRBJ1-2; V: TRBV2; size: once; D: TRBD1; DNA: TGTGCCAGCCGGACAGGGCCTAACTATGGCTACACCTTC; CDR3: CASRTGPNYGYTF
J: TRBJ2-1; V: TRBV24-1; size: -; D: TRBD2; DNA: TGTGCCACTTCCCAGGGAGGGAACTACAATGAGCAGTTCTTC; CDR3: CATSQGGNYNEQFF
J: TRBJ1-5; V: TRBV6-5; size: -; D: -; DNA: TGTGCCAGCAGGGCAGTCCAGAATAATCAGCCCCAGCATTTT; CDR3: CASRAVQNNQPQHF
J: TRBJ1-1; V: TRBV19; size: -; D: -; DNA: TGTGCCAGTAGGTCTCCGGGACTGATGAACACTGAAGCTTTCTTT; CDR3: CASRSPGLMNTEAFF
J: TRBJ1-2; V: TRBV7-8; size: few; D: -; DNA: TGTGCCAGCAGCTTAGCCGGGATTCTGGGGGGCTACACCTTC; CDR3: CASSLAGILGGYTF
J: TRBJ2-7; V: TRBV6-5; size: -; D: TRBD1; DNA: TGTGCCAGCAAAACAGGGGTGGTAACCTACGAGCAGTACTTC; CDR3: CASKTGVVTYEQYF